The 25 T cell receptor beta chains presented below share a single source sample, sequenced in a study of cytomegalovirus exposure and HLA in healthy donors. PCR was performed using 60 Vbeta and 13 Jbeta primers. Only in-frame clones appear in the TCRdb table, and some are missing; sequencing was by immunoSEQ multiplex PCR. The repertoire holds roughly 200,000 clones, around 80% seen once, with 4.4% in the top ten. Source material: PBMCs. Receptors originate from a woman in her 30s in good health and CMV-seropositive.

The CDR3 protein is CASSIGQGTTDTQYF. The CDR3 DNA reads as TGTGCCAGTAGTATCGGGCAGGGAACCACAGATACGCAGTATTTT. V usage is TRBV19 and J usage is TRBJ2-3, with D possibly matching TRBD1 (5 bases). The CDR3 extends over 15 amino acids. V was clipped by 3 bases and J by 2 bases, with 12 bases between them. CDR1 LNHDA and CDR2 SQIVND come from the germline V gene (reference sequence).

The V and J genes are TRBV27 and TRBJ2-1, with TRBD2 matching over 8 bases. The CDR3 is 15 amino acids. Germline CDR1 reads MNHEY; CDR2 reads SMNVEV (reference sequence). Germline trimming cut 6 bases from V and 7 bases from J; bases unmatched to any gene: 11. The CDR3: CASSRGSGVINEQFF. The CDR3 nucleotides are TGTGCCAGCAGCCGTGGTAGCGGGGTCATTAATGAGCAGTTCTTC.

The chain is built from TRBV15 and TRBJ2-7; D remains ambiguous. The CDR3 sequence is 16 residues long. CDR1 is LNHNV, CDR2 YYDKDF, per germline (reference sequence). Trimming took 5 bases from V and 0 from J, leaving 17 bases between them. The chain's CDR3 is CATSSRTGARSYEQYF. As DNA, the CDR3 is TGTGCCACCAGCTCCCGTACCGGAGCGCGCTCCTACGAGCAGTACTTC.

The gene calls are TRBV7-9 and TRBJ1-1; D remains ambiguous. V lost 0 bases and J 8 bases, leaving 22 bases between the germline ends. The CDR3 totals 17 residues. Per the germline V gene, CDR1 is SEHNR and CDR2 is FQNEAQ (reference sequence). CDR3 coding DNA: TGTGCCAGCAGCTTAGCTTATTCAGGACTAGAAATCGGAGAAGCTTTCTTT. Its translation is CASSLAYSGLEIGEAFF.

Remarks on this clone: Just one base apart from a much larger clone, this may be a read error. This specimen includes other DNA sequences encoding the same CDR3. The chain has TRBV2 and TRBJ1-4, with 9 bases lining up with TRBD1. V was clipped by 1 base and J by 7 bases; unmatched bases: 1. The length of the CDR3 is 14 residues. The germline CDR1 and CDR2 sequences are SNHLY and FYNNEI. In DNA form, the CDR3 reads TGTGCCAGCAGTGAAGGGACAGGGGTTGAAAAACTGTTTTTT. Translated, it gives CASSEGTGVEKLFF.

The genes are TRBV11-2 and TRBJ2-7, with D possibly TRBD1 on 5 matching bases. Trimming left V 0 bases short and J 9 bases short, with 21 bases between. Germline lookup yields CDR1 SGHAT and CDR2 FQNNGV. The CDR3 consists of 16 residues. CDR3 bases: TGTGCCAGCAGCTTAGATTTGGGGATATTGGGGCAGGGGCAGTACTTC. Its protein product is CASSLDLGILGQGQYF.

A word on this clone: One junction end disagrees with the germline gene, perhaps due to a read error. The rearrangement links TRBV7-9 to TRBJ1-1; D is possibly TRBD1 (5 bases). CDR1 SEHNR and CDR2 FQNEAQ come from the germline V gene (reference sequence). The length of the CDR3 is 14 residues. CDR3 residues: CSSSFQGLNTEAFF. CDR3 DNA sequence: TGTTCCAGCAGCTTTCAGGGTTTGAACACTGAAGCTTTCTTT.

This rearrangement joins TRBV5-1 to TRBJ2-3, with 9 bases fitting TRBD1. V shed 4 bases, J shed 0 bases, and the junction held 9 bases outside the gene matches. CDR1 and CDR2 from the germline V gene are SGHRS and YFSETQ. The CDR3 sequence is 17 residues long. The CDR3 region has the DNA TGCGCCAGCAGCCTCGGGACAGGGATACATAGCACAGATACGCAGTATTTT. The encoded protein is CASSLGTGIHSTDTQYF.

V is TRBV6-6 and J is TRBJ2-5, with D perhaps matching TRBD2 (5 bases). This CDR3 contains 15 residues. The V end lost 6 bases, the J end lost 2 bases, and 16 bases lay between the germline ends. Germline V gene sequence: CDR1 MNHNY, CDR2 SVGAGI (reference sequence). In DNA form, the CDR3 reads TGTGCCAGCAGCGACGTTGGACGGACTCAAGAGACCCAGTACTTC. Amino acids: CASSDVGRTQETQYF.

The chain links TRBV11-2 to TRBJ1-1, with 7 bases fitting TRBD1. V lost 5 bases and J lost 4; bases outside the gene matches: 7. Germline CDR1 is SGHAT and CDR2 is FQNNGV. The CDR3 is made up of 14 amino acids. The CDR3 region is CASSRDRVTTEAFF. CDR3 coding DNA: TGTGCCAGCAGCCGAGACAGGGTAACCACTGAAGCTTTCTTT.

The rearrangement joins TRBV7-8 to TRBJ2-1, with a tentative D call TRBD1 (5 bases). This CDR3 region has 16 residues. V was shortened by 4 bases and J by 7 bases, with 20 bases between the two germline ends. The germline V gene encodes CDR1 SGHVS and CDR2 FQNEAQ. CDR3 bases: TGTGCCAGCAGCTCAGAAGGACAATGGCTTGGTAATGAGCAGTTCTTC. It specifies CASSSEGQWLGNEQFF.

This clone occurred a few times. The chain joins TRBV29-1 to TRBJ2-3; 8 nucleotides align to TRBD1. CDR1 is SQVTM, CDR2 ANQGSEA, per germline. The CDR3 loop spans 14 amino acids. Unmatched junction bases numbered 5, after V lost 4 bases and J lost 2 bases. The CDR3 protein is CSVVPGQATDTQYF. As DNA, the CDR3 is TGCAGCGTTGTACCGGGACAGGCCACAGATACGCAGTATTTT.

Worth noting for this clone: This same CDR3 is encoded by further DNA sequences in the sample. V usage is TRBV7-7 and J usage is TRBJ2-7; the match to TRBD2 covers 8 bases. The CDR3 has 13 residues. Germline V gives CDR1 SSHAT, CDR2 FNYEAQ (reference sequence). V gave up 5 bases and J gave up 3 bases; unmatched junction bases: 3. CDR3: CASSPGTSYEQYF. The CDR3 region has the DNA TGTGCCAGCAGCCCTGGGACTAGCTACGAGCAGTACTTC.

The chain couples TRBV5-6 to TRBJ1-2; no clear D gene. The CDR3 extends over 15 amino acids. Germline V gives CDR1 SGHDT, CDR2 YYEEEE. The ends were cut back, 1 base at V and 4 bases at J, with 14 bases in the middle. The DNA of the CDR3 is TGTGCCAGCAGCTTGTCGGAGCGGGAGATCTATGGCTACACCTTC. Translation gives CASSLSEREIYGYTF.

The genes are TRBV5-6 and TRBJ2-7, with D hard to call. With 0 bases removed from V and 1 base from J, the gap between germline ends came to 5 bases. The CDR3 consists of 13 residues. Per the germline V gene, CDR1 is SGHDT and CDR2 is YYEEEE. Here the CDR3 reads CASSLAQSYEQYF. The DNA of the CDR3 is TGTGCCAGCAGCTTGGCCCAGTCCTACGAGCAGTACTTC.

CDR3 residues: CASSSSTPTTDSYTIYF. The CDR3, as DNA: TGCGCCAGCAGCTCCTCGACCCCGACAACCGACAGTTACACCATATATTTT. The V gene is TRBV5-1, the J gene TRBJ1-3; weak D call: TRBD1 (5 bases). The CDR3 runs 17 residues. The germline V gene encodes CDR1 SGHRS and CDR2 YFSETQ. Trimming took 3 bases from V and 8 from J, leaving 24 bases between them.

The chain has TRBV30 and TRBJ1-2; 9 positions agree with TRBD1. Germline assignment: CDR1 GTSNPN and CDR2 SVGIG (reference sequence). The V segment lost 3 bases and the J segment 4 bases; nucleotides outside the gene matches: 3. The CDR3 is made up of 13 amino acids. The CDR3 spells CAWSPGQGYGYTF. CDR3 DNA: TGTGCCTGGAGCCCGGGACAGGGCTATGGCTACACCTTC.

This chain links TRBV11-2 with TRBJ2-3; 10 bases map to TRBD1. The CDR3 extends over 14 amino acids. Looked up from germline, CDR1 is SGHAT and CDR2 is FQNNGV. The V and J ends lost 1 base and 9 bases, in that order; junction bases with no gene match: 4. The CDR3 protein is CASSLATGQGTQYF. The CDR3, as DNA: TGTGCCAGCAGCTTAGCGACGGGACAGGGGACGCAGTATTTT. The whole variable domain, remainder taken from reference TRBV11-2 and TRBJ2-3, is EAGVAQSPRYKIIEKRQSVAFWCNPISGHATLYWYQQILGQGPKLLIQFQNNGVVDDSQLPKDRFSAERLKGVDSTLKIQPAKLEDSAVYLCASSLATGQGTQYFGPGTRLTVL.

The sample holds one count of this clone. This sequence joins TRBV9 and TRBJ1-1; D remains unclear. Looked up from germline, CDR1 is SGDLS and CDR2 is YYNGEE. Trimming stripped 5 bases from V and 0 bases from J, with 8 bases between. This CDR3 contains 13 residues. Here the CDR3 reads CASSRRLNTEAFF. DNA for the CDR3: TGTGCCAGCAGTCGGAGGCTGAACACTGAAGCTTTCTTT.

The chain combines TRBV6-5 with TRBJ2-5, with TRBD1 matching 8 bases. Germline lookup yields CDR1 MNHEY and CDR2 SVGAGI. V shed 4 bases and J 1 base; nucleotides not matched to a gene: 2. The CDR3 has 14 amino acids. The CDR3 reads CASSFGTGQETQYF. CDR3 bases: TGTGCCAGCAGTTTTGGGACAGGCCAAGAGACCCAGTACTTC.

The chain uses TRBV18 and TRBJ2-4, with D possibly TRBD1 on 6 matching bases. V lost 6 bases to trimming and J lost 9 bases, with 24 bases between them. The CDR3 totals 16 residues. Looked up from germline, CDR1 is KGHSH and CDR2 is LQKENI. The CDR3 spells CASSHTTGTQTSIQYF. CDR3 nucleotide sequence: TGTGCCAGCTCTCACACGACCGGGACACAGACTTCCATTCAGTACTTC.

This chain uses TRBV5-1 with TRBJ2-7; 9 bases align to TRBD1. The CDR3 runs 15 residues. The V gene end was trimmed by 4 bases and the J gene end by 4 bases; junction bases not matched to a gene: 9. The germline gives CDR1 SGHRS, CDR2 YFSETQ. The CDR3 DNA sequence: TGCGCCAGCAGCGTAAGGACAGGGGAGGCTTACGAGCAGTACTTC. Residues: CASSVRTGEAYEQYF.

The chain uses TRBV2 and TRBJ2-4; D is perhaps TRBD1 (6 bases). The V and J ends lost 2 bases and 0 bases respectively, with 8 bases between them. The CDR3 runs 15 residues. Germline V gene sequence: CDR1 SNHLY, CDR2 FYNNEI. CDR3 sequence: CASSEQGLAKNIQYF. As DNA, the CDR3 is TGTGCCAGCAGTGAACAGGGGCTAGCCAAAAACATTCAGTACTTC. The complete variable domain, with remaining parts taken from reference TRBV2 and TRBJ2-4, reads EPEVTQTPSHQVTQMGQEVILRCVPISNHLYFYWYRQILGQKVEFLVSFYNNEISEKSEIFDDQFSVERPDGSNFTLKIRSTKLEDSAMYFCASSEQGLAKNIQYFGAGTRLSVL.

The chain joins TRBV4-1 to TRBJ1-1; D is unresolved. V shed 0 bases and J shed 0 bases, with 8 bases lying between them. Germline values: CDR1 MGHRA, CDR2 YSYEKL. The CDR3 has 15 amino acids. The chain's CDR3 is CASSQDLEMNTEAFF. The DNA of the CDR3 is TGCGCCAGCAGCCAAGATCTAGAGATGAACACTGAAGCTTTCTTT.

The chain links TRBV10-1 to TRBJ1-1, with a weak D call TRBD1 (6 bases). V was pared by 3 bases and J by 12 bases, with 17 bases between. From germline, CDR1 is WNHNN and CDR2 SYGVQD (reference sequence). This CDR3 comprises 13 residues. The CDR3 protein is CASSDQTGVMPFF. In nucleotides, the CDR3 is TGCGCCAGCAGTGACCAGACAGGTGTGATGCCTTTCTTT.